A single T cell receptor (beta chain) is shown here with its context. Its antigen is unknown. No much larger clone is present one base from it, and per-base qualities are unavailable. This sample was included in a study of blood T cell repertoires in COVID-19 (dated by TCRdb to the early 2020s). Background on the whole study: Samples from collaborators originated in the United States, Italy and Spain and spanned both the acute and convalescent phases of COVID-19. Nearly every sample came with metadata listing a de-identified subject ID, COVID-19 status, age in years and sex. The repertoires were released in a freely available public database meant as a resource for research on the immune response to SARS-CoV-2. Where HLA class I and class II types were available, the types were taken from metadata supplied by the sample provider, not from assay-based typing. The dataset comprised deeply sampled blood TCRbeta repertoires from subjects exposed to, actively infected with, or recovered from COVID-19. The samples were drawn from the first 160 participants of the ongoing ImmuneRACE study and from under 1,500 subjects provided by 6 global collaborators. The material from the prospective study consisted of cDNA or gDNA derived from T cells, B-cell-depleted T cells, or PBMCs.

TCRbeta CDR3 regions were amplified from genomic DNA by means of the immunoSEQ Assay, a bias-controlled multiplex PCR. As for how the authors treated the data: Within the assay, amplification of reference gene primers was used to estimate how many nucleated cells each sample contained. Sequence reads were collapsed and filtered to measure the absolute abundance of every unique TCRbeta CDR3 rearrangement. Productive Simpson clonality was computed per sample as the square root of Simpson's diversity index over productive rearrangements. In TCRdb, the immuneACCESS table is reduced to in-frame sequences with V and J assigned. These tables do not hold every clone; where another copy was compared, an unresolved V gene accounts for under half, and the others remain unexplained. V and J calls and clone size follow that table, whereas D and trimming were derived from the DNA. This sample is represented by 210,000 or so clones; 80% of them were singletons. The ten largest clones represent 4.3% of the sample.

Cut back by 5 bases and 7 bases, the V and J ends lie 20 bases apart. Via the germline V gene (reference sequence), CDR1 is SEHNR and CDR2 FQNEAQ. CDR3 length: 16 amino acids, cysteine to phenylalanine. The entry retains the CDR3 DNA only, 48 bases that are in frame from base 1. Participants in the prospective study were enrolled through a virtual design, were aged about 18 to 90 years, and lived in 24 United States geographic areas. To assign participants to cohorts, the prospective study relied on clinical history that participants themselves reported in a screening survey and a study questionnaire. Mobile phlebotomists in the prospective study collected whole blood, serum and a nasopharyngeal or oropharyngeal swab from every participant. Over a roughly two-month period, participants in the prospective study had the option of providing additional blood draws and questionnaires. Blood samples from the prospective study were shipped frozen or at room temperature prior to DNA extraction.

Overall study results and their limits: The amount of clinical and demographic metadata varied by source and participant and was provided uncurated.

This sequence uses TRBV7-9 and TRBJ1-4, with TRBD1 as a weak D call on 5 bases. The TCR originated in a man between 25 and 39 years old with acute COVID-19. The sequenced material came from PBMCs or T cells enriched from blood (not recorded which). The nucleotide sequence reads as follows: TGTGCCAGCAGCCCACCGGGTCGAGTTAGGGGTGAAAAACTGTTTTTT. This is translated as CASSPPGRVRGEKLFF.